The 9 T cell receptor beta chains below come from one sample, sequenced in a study of T cells after yellow fever vaccination (dated by TCRdb to the late 2010s). The treatment or condition label, as the study defines it: live attenuated yellow fever vaccine strain. The library was obtained by 5' RACE. Sequencing was performed on an Illumina HiSeq 2500. Clones were called with MiXCR by TCRdb after fastp trimmed the public reads at Q25, and only in-frame beta chains were retained. Rows with one shared CDR3 protein collapse into an entry with the most common genes and DNA. The sample table lists 300,000 to 400,000 distinct CDR3 sequences, over 8% of them with a count of one. The ten largest clones represent 15% to 20% of the sample. The sequencing here drew on PBMCs, taken on the day of the first yellow fever vaccination. These receptors were obtained from a man aged 18-30 years who received the YFV17D yellow fever vaccine.

This clonotype was detected a few times. This sequence joins TRBV13 and TRBJ2-1; D is possibly TRBD2 (7 bases). Germline V CDR1 and CDR2: PRHDT, FYEKMQ (reference sequence). The V end lost 0 bases, the J end lost 15 bases, and 15 bases lay between the germline ends. CDR3 length: 13 amino acids. CDR3 in DNA: TGTGCCAGCAGCTTAGGTCGGGGGGCAGTCATGTTCTTC. This translates into CASSLGRGAVMFF. Looking up the rest from reference TRBV13 and TRBJ2-1 gives the full variable domain: AAGVIQSPRHLIKEKRETATLKCYPIPRHDTVYWYQQGPGQDPQFLISFYEKMQSDKGSIPDRFSAQQFSDYHSELNMSSLELGDSALYFCASSLGRGAVMFFGPGTRLTVL.

This clonotype was observed many times. The chain links TRBV5-1 to TRBJ2-1; D gene uncertain. V was clipped by 2 bases and J by 7 bases, with 7 bases between them. Germline CDR1 and CDR2: SGHRS and YFSETQ. The CDR3 consists of 12 residues. The CDR3 DNA sequence: TGCGCCAGCAGCTTATCCTCTAATGAGCAGTTCTTC. This gives the protein CASSLSSNEQFF.

The table lists this clonotype with many counts. The chain employs TRBV5-1 and TRBJ1-1, with no clear D. Trimming cost V 2 bases and J 8 bases, with 10 bases left between them. Germline values: CDR1 SGHRS, CDR2 YFSETQ. This CDR3 spans 12 amino acids. The CDR3 is CASSLIRGEAFF. As DNA, the CDR3 is TGCGCCAGCAGCTTAATCCGGGGAGAAGCTTTCTTT. Supplemented by reference TRBV5-1 and TRBJ1-1, the full variable domain reads KAGVTQTPRYLIKTRGQQVTLSCSPISGHRSVSWYQQTPGQGLQFLFEYFSETQRNKGNFPGRFSGRQFSNSRSEMNVSTLELGDSALYLCASSLIRGEAFFGQGTRLTVV.

The table lists this clonotype with many counts. V and J are TRBV4-3 and TRBJ1-2; D is perhaps TRBD1 (5 bases). This CDR3 has 16 amino acids. Per the germline V gene, CDR1 is LGHNA and CDR2 is YSLEER. Between the trimmed V and J ends, which lost 0 bases and 4 bases, there was a span of 15 bases. CDR3 in DNA: TGCGCCAGCAGCCAAGATAGGGACGGGTTAGTCTATGGCTACACCTTC. Residues: CASSQDRDGLVYGYTF.

The J gene is TRBJ2-5, the V gene TRBV7-8; 7 bases map to TRBD1. This CDR3 region has 15 residues. Germline CDR1 and CDR2: SGHVS and FQNEAQ. The trim removed 4 bases at V and 5 bases at J, leaving 10 bases unmatched. The CDR3 DNA sequence: TGTGCCAGCAGCTCGCCGACAGGGCACGGGGAGACCCAGTACTTC. Translated, it gives CASSSPTGHGETQYF. Full variable domain (remainder filled in from reference TRBV7-8 and TRBJ2-5): GAGVSQSPRYKVAKRGQDVALRCDPISGHVSLFWYQQALGQGPEFLTYFQNEAQLDKSGLPSDRFFAERPEGSVSTLKIQRTQQEDSAVYLCASSSPTGHGETQYFGPGTRLLVL.

This clonotype was picked up a small number of times. This chain connects TRBV11-3 to TRBJ2-3, with a tentative D call TRBD2 (5 bases). CDR1 is SGHNT, CDR2 YENEEA, per germline. Trimming removed 5 bases from V and 4 bases from J, with 13 bases in between. CDR3 size: 14 residues. The CDR3 region is CASSRGSSADTQYF. The CDR3 DNA reads TGTGCCAGCAGCCGGGGATCATCCGCAGATACGCAGTATTTT.

Of note for this clonotype: The junction departs from the called germline gene at one end, perhaps through a read error. The rearrangement uses TRBV2 and TRBJ2-3, with TRBD1 identical over 7 bases. Germline CDR1 and CDR2: SNHLY and FYNNEI. This CDR3 is 18 amino acids long. The DNA of the CDR3 is TGTACCAGCAGTTCCGGAAGAGGGGGCCAACGAATCACAGATACGCAGTATTTT. Translating gives CTSSSGRGGQRITDTQYF.

The chain has TRBV27 and TRBJ2-6; D uncertain. Per the germline V gene, CDR1 is MNHEY and CDR2 is SMNVEV (reference sequence). The CDR3 runs to 12 residues. The V end lost 5 bases, the J end lost 5 bases, and 4 bases lay between the germline ends. CDR3 region: CASSPRANVLTF. CDR3 nucleotide sequence: TGTGCCAGCAGTCCTCGGGCCAACGTCCTGACTTTC.

V gene TRBV12-3 or TRBV12-4 combines with J gene TRBJ1-1, with 8 positions matching TRBD1. The V and J ends lost 6 bases and 6 bases, in that order; junction bases with no gene match: 15. CDR3 length: 16 residues. The CDR3 is CASSRRDRSGRAEAFF. CDR3 coding DNA: TGTGCCAGCAGCCGCCGGGACAGGAGCGGTCGGGCTGAAGCTTTCTTT.